The subject of this entry is one T cell receptor (beta chain). Under the authors' procedure: Scientists estimated how many nucleated cells there were by amplifying reference gene primers. Profiled with immunoSEQ multiplex PCR; TCRdb holds only in-frame clones, not every one. V, J and clone size reflect that table, while D and trimming were determined from the DNA. The top ten hold approximately 2.3% of the sample, which has 130,000 or so clones, over 55% seen once. The source of the sample is a study of blood T cell repertoires in COVID-19. Overall study: COVID-19 samples, acute and convalescent, were from the United States, Italy and Spain. PBMCs, B-cell-depleted T cells, or T cells provided the cDNA or gDNA that made up the material.

Sequenced material: peripheral blood. This TCR was recovered from a woman aged 70-85 years with acute or convalescent COVID-19.

This CDR3 is CASSPWGQGTSPLHF. The CDR3, as DNA: TGTGCCAGCAGCCCTTGGGGACAGGGGACTTCACCCCTCCACTTT. This chain connects TRBV9 to TRBJ1-6; 10 bases align to TRBD1. From germline, CDR1 is SGDLS and CDR2 YYNGEE. CDR3 length: 15 residues. V lost 4 bases and J lost 9; bases outside the gene matches: 7.